The 15 T cell receptor beta chains below all came from one sample that was sequenced in a study of T cell responses to AZD1222 COVID-19 vaccine. Clones were sequenced by immunoSEQ multiplex PCR, and TCRdb holds only the in-frame ones, with some missing. This sample's table reports over 120,000 clones. The source material was peripheral blood. These receptor sequences come from an adult in good health.

This rearrangement joins TRBV18 to TRBJ2-7; D is ambiguous. This CDR3 contains 15 residues. Germline V gives CDR1 KGHSH, CDR2 LQKENI. V shed 1 base and J shed 3 bases, with 13 bases lying between them. The CDR3 reads CASSPQSGRHYEQYF. CDR3 coding DNA: TGTGCCAGCTCACCACAATCGGGTCGTCACTACGAGCAGTACTTC.

The V gene is TRBV9, the J gene TRBJ1-4; a weak D match, TRBD1 (5 bases). CDR3 size: 16 residues. Germline loops: CDR1 SGDLS, CDR2 YYNGEE. V lost 3 bases and J lost 3, with 15 bases in between. The CDR3 DNA reads as TGTGCCAGCAGCGAAAATGTGGGGACGCCTAATGAAAAACTGTTTTTT. Its translation: CASSENVGTPNEKLFF.

The chain recombines TRBV2 with TRBJ1-4, with D unclear. V was shortened by 4 bases and J by 7 bases, with 10 bases between the two germline ends. From germline, CDR1 is SNHLY and CDR2 FYNNEI. This CDR3 has 13 residues. The CDR3 loop is CASSGSAGEKLFF. DNA for the CDR3: TGTGCCAGCAGTGGGTCGGCGGGTGAAAAACTGTTTTTT.

In DNA, the CDR3 is TGTGCCAGCAGCTTGTGGGCGACGAACACTGAAGCTTTCTTT. It yields the protein CASSLWATNTEAFF. The chain recombines TRBV5-5 with TRBJ1-1, with D unclear. The V end lost 1 base, the J end lost 1 base, and 8 bases lay between the germline ends. The CDR3 covers 14 residues. CDR1 and CDR2 from the germline V gene are SGHKS and YYEKEE (reference sequence).

This rearrangement joins TRBV10-3 to TRBJ1-4; D is perhaps TRBD1 (6 bases). CDR1 is ENHRY, CDR2 SYGVKD, per germline. The CDR3 loop spans 14 amino acids. Trimming removed 5 bases from V and 5 bases from J, with 12 bases in between. The CDR3 DNA is TGTGCCATCAGTTCCGGGACACAGAATGAAAAACTGTTTTTT. Its translation: CAISSGTQNEKLFF.

The chain is built from TRBV6-6 and TRBJ2-3; 11 nucleotides agree with TRBD1. Germline CDR1 MNHNY, CDR2 SVGAGI (reference sequence). Losses at the gene ends were 6 bases for V and 3 bases for J; bases not matched to a gene: 2. The CDR3 totals 14 residues. CDR3 amino acids: CASSRDRGTDTQYF. CDR3 bases: TGTGCCAGCAGCCGGGACAGGGGGACAGATACGCAGTATTTT.

The chain uses TRBV9 and TRBJ2-5; 11 nucleotides match TRBD2. The CDR3 has 18 amino acids. Germline CDR1 and CDR2: SGDLS and YYNGEE. V trimming: 0 bases; J trimming: 5 bases; junction bases outside the gene matches: 12. The CDR3 reads CASSVALSSGGRLETQYF. In nucleotides, the CDR3 is TGTGCCAGCAGCGTAGCCCTCTCTAGCGGGGGGCGCCTTGAGACCCAGTACTTC. Using reference TRBV9 and TRBJ2-5 for the parts outside the CDR3, the full variable domain is DSGVTQTPKHLITATGQRVTLRCSPRSGDLSVYWYQQSLDQGLQFLIQYYNGEERAKGNILERFSAQQFPDLHSELNLSSLELGDSALYFCASSVALSSGGRLETQYFGPGTRLLVL.

The rearrangement joins TRBV15 to TRBJ1-3, with D perhaps matching TRBD1 (6 bases). The CDR3 is made up of 16 amino acids. V was shortened by 0 bases and J by 0 bases, with 9 bases between the two germline ends. Germline V gene lookup returns CDR1 LNHNV and CDR2 YYDKDF (reference sequence). The DNA of the CDR3 is TGTGCCACCAGCAGAGATAAGGGGGGCTCTGGAAACACCATATATTTT. The encoded protein is CATSRDKGGSGNTIYF.

This rearrangement joins TRBV7-2 to TRBJ1-6; 7 bases agree with TRBD1. The length of the CDR3 is 15 residues. Germline V gene lookup returns CDR1 SGHTA and CDR2 FQGNSA. The V gene end was trimmed by 1 base and the J gene end by 5 bases; junction bases not matched to a gene: 2. CDR3 in amino acids: CASSLVGTDNSPLHF. The CDR3 DNA follows: TGTGCCAGCAGCTTAGTTGGGACAGATAATTCACCCCTCCACTTT.

This rearrangement joins TRBV7-8 to TRBJ1-5; D call uncertain. This CDR3 has 13 residues. With 5 bases removed from V and 6 bases from J, the gap between germline ends came to 11 bases. Looked up from germline, CDR1 is SGHVS and CDR2 is FQNEAQ. The chain's CDR3 is CASSRLEGQPQHF. The CDR3 bases are TGTGCCAGCAGCCGACTCGAGGGTCAGCCCCAGCATTTT.

V is TRBV5-4 and J is TRBJ2-2; D uncertain. There are 14 residues in the CDR3. The germline V gene encodes CDR1 SGHNT and CDR2 YYREEE (reference sequence). Trimming took off 4 bases at V and 6 bases at J, with 13 bases between the two ends. The chain's CDR3 is CASSPDSYSGELFF. The CDR3 bases are TGTGCCAGCAGCCCAGACTCGTACTCCGGGGAGCTGTTTTTT.

The chain employs TRBV20-1 and TRBJ2-7, with D tentatively TRBD2 (6 bases). Germline V gene lookup returns CDR1 DFQATT and CDR2 SNEGSKA (reference sequence). Between the trimmed V and J ends, which lost 6 bases and 4 bases, there was a span of 10 bases. The CDR3 consists of 11 residues. DNA of the CDR3: TGCAGTGCAAAACTAGCTTACGAGCAGTACTTC. This codes for CSAKLAYEQYF.

The chain is built from TRBV2 and TRBJ2-3; TRBD2 matches 10 bases. Germline values: CDR1 SNHLY, CDR2 FYNNEI. The J segment lost 2 bases and the V segment lost 3 bases, leaving 2 bases of the junction unmatched. The CDR3 length is 15 residues. The chain's CDR3 is CASSELAGDTDTQYF. In DNA, the CDR3 is TGTGCCAGCAGTGAGCTAGCGGGGGACACAGATACGCAGTATTTT.

V usage is TRBV6-1 and J usage is TRBJ1-1; TRBD1 matches 8 bases. Germline CDR1 is MNHNS and CDR2 is SASEGT. V trimming: 2 bases; J trimming: 5 bases; junction bases outside the gene matches: 4. The CDR3 contains 14 residues. Here the CDR3 DNA reads TGTGCCAGCAGTGAACAGGGGGCGAAGACTGAAGCTTTCTTT. It specifies CASSEQGAKTEAFF.

The rearrangement links TRBV4-1 to TRBJ2-7; TRBD1 aligns across 8 bases. Trimming cost V 1 base and J 3 bases; bases outside gene matches: 11. Germline-derived CDR1 and CDR2 are MGHRA and YSYEKL. This CDR3 region has 17 residues. Written as DNA, the CDR3 is TGCGCCAGCAGCCAAGGGACAGGGTCCGAAAATCGCTACGAGCAGTACTTC. It specifies CASSQGTGSENRYEQYF.